The clone carrying this T cell receptor (beta chain) was detected only a few times. MiXCR, applied by TCRdb to the 5' RACE reads, yields one record per CDR3 protein. The sample has approximately 50,000 distinct CDR3 sequences, 9.5% to 12% seen once. The data were taken from a study of early T cells in non-severe SARS-CoV-2 infection. The CDR3 spans 13 residues. The V gene lost 6 bases and the J gene lost 4 bases, with 10 bases spanning the gap. Per the germline V gene, CDR1 is KGHDR and CDR2 is SFDVKD. The origin of this receptor is an adult who was a healthcare worker with PCR-confirmed SARS-CoV-2 infection or an uninfected control (not recorded which). Sequencing was performed on whole blood. The gene calls are TRBV24-1 and TRBJ2-3; weak D call: TRBD2 (5 bases). For the CDR3, the DNA is TGTGCCACCAGTCTCGCGAGGGCAGATACGCAGTATTTT. It codes for CATSLARADTQYF.